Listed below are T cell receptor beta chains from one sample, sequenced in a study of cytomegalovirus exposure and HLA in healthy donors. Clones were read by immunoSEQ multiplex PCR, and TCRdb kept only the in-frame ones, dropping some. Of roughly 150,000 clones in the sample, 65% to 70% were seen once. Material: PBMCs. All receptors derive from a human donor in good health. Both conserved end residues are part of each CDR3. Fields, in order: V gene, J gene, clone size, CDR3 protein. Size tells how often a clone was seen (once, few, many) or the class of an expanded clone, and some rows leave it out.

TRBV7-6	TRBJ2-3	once	CASSFRGSTDTQYF
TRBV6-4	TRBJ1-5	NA	CASSDDPRDRVGINQPQHF
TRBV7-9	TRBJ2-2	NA	CASSWGLAGTGELFF
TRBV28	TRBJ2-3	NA	CASLSTDTQYF
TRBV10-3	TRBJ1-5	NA	CATRQGDQPQHF
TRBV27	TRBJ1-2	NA	CASSGGMDYGYTF
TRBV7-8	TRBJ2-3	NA	CASSTGLAETETDTQYF
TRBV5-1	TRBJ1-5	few	CASSVGQGHQPQHF
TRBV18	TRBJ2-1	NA	CASSRKLAAGGEQFF
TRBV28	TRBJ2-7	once	CASREGRPYEQYF
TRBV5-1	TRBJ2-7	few	CASSLVDRFYEQYF
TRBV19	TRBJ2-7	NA	CASSIDRTGSDEQYF
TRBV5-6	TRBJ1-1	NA	CASTFGNMNTEAFF
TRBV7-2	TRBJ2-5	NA	CASSGDRGTEYF
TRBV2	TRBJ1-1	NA	CASSRGEAEAFF
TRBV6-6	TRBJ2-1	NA	CASSLSVNEQFF
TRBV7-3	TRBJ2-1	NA	CASSLWGSADVNEQFF
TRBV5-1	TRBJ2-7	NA	CASRTRSSYEQYF
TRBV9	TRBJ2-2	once	CASSVSSGLGATGELFF
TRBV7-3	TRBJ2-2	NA	CASSSTSLALTGELFF
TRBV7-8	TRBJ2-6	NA	CASSSGGTGANVLTF
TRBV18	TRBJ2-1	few	CASCVQRGNEQFF
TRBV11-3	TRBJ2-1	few	CASSSRGTSGNNEQFF
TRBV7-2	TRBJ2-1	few	CASSLVVAVNKGNEQFF
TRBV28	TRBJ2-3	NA	CASSRGLGPADTQYF
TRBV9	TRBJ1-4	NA	CASSVDYGVGEKLFF
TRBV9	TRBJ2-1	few	CASSATGTGYNEQFF
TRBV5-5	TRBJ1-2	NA	CASSIGQGRAGYTF
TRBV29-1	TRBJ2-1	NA	CSVDLGRGGNEQFF
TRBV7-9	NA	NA	CASSYSGTGIHEQYF
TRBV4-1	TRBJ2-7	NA	CASSQVSGQASYEQYF
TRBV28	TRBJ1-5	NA	CASSREANQPQHF
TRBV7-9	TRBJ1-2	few	CASRQGADGYTF
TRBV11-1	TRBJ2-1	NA	CASSPAGLVYNEQFF
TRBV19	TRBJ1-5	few	CASSIDGQGASNQPQHF
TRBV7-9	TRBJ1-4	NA	CASSPRTATNEKLFF
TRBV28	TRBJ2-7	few	CASRSGGTAAQQQYF
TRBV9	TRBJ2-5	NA	CASSVEARLAAWETQYF
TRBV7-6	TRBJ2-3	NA	CASSFSGGADTQYF
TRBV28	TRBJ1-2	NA	CASSRLTGVSDGYTF
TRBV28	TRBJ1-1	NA	CASSFPGQGEAFF
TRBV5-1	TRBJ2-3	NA	CASSQGLAASTDTQYF
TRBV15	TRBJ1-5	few	CATSRDRGQPQHF
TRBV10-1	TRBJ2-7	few	CASSRDRVSLHEQYF
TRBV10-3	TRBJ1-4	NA	CAISEQTTNEKLFF
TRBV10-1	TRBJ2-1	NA	CASSALAGGPDLSSSYNEQFF
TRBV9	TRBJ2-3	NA	CASSVGDKYTQYF
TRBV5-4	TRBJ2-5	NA	CASRSGLEETQYF
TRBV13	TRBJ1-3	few	CASSFGGHSGNTIYF
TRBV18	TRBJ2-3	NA	CASSPDSYRGTDTQYF
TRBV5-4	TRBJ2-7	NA	CASSLGSSASGSGEQYF
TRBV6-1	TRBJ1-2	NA	CASSERDRGPGYTF
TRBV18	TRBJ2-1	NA	CASSPPRGSTLGNERFF
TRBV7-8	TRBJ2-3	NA	CASSFTGLAGGGADTQYF
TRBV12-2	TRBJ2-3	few	CASRLQTSGGVTDTQYF